Shown below are 8 T cell receptor beta chains from a single sample sequenced in a study of blood T cell repertoires in COVID-19. Clones were sequenced by immunoSEQ multiplex PCR, and TCRdb holds only the in-frame ones, with some missing. The repertoire has about 30,000 clones, about three quarters of them found once; the top ten carry approximately 8.6%. The sequenced material came from peripheral blood. Receptors were obtained from a woman in her 70s with active or convalescent COVID-19.

The V call is TRBV4-1, the J call TRBJ1-1; perhaps TRBD1 as D (5 bases). The CDR3 covers 16 residues. Germline CDR1 and CDR2: MGHRA and YSYEKL. V gave up 4 bases and J gave up 1 base, with 16 bases separating them. The chain's CDR3 is CASSPRPGEKNTEAFF. In DNA form, the CDR3 reads TGCGCCAGCAGCCCGCGTCCGGGGGAGAAGAACACTGAAGCTTTCTTT.

V is TRBV11-3 and J is TRBJ2-1, with 9 bases that match TRBD2. Germline assignment: CDR1 SGHNT and CDR2 YENEEA. The J segment lost 13 bases and the V segment lost 4 bases, leaving 8 bases of the junction unmatched. This CDR3 comprises 13 residues. The CDR3, as DNA: TGTGCCAGCAGCTCCTATAATAGCGGGAGACAGTTCTTC. This sequence encodes CASSSYNSGRQFF.

The chain combines TRBV6-6 with TRBJ2-7; D may be TRBD1 (6 bases). V gave up 5 bases and J gave up 2 bases, with 10 bases separating them. The CDR3 consists of 13 residues. Germline-derived CDR1 and CDR2 are MNHNY and SVGAGI (reference sequence). CDR3 residues: CASSPTGTYEQYF. CDR3 bases: TGTGCCAGCAGTCCAACAGGGACCTACGAGCAGTACTTC.

This clone turned up a few times. The gene calls are TRBV30 and TRBJ1-2; the match to TRBD1 covers 7 bases. The germline V gene encodes CDR1 GTSNPN and CDR2 SVGIG (reference sequence). The CDR3 length is 15 residues. Trimming took 4 bases from V and 1 from J; bases not matched to a gene: 9. CDR3 sequence: CAWMKRQGGNYGYTF. DNA for the CDR3: TGTGCCTGGATGAAAAGACAGGGTGGTAACTATGGCTACACCTTC.

The gene calls are TRBV6-2 or TRBV6-3 and TRBJ1-2; the D is unclear. Per germline, CDR1 MNHEY and CDR2 SVGEGT. Trimming shortened V by 0 bases and J by 2 bases, and 7 bases separated the two germline ends. This CDR3 spans 14 amino acids. DNA of the CDR3: TGTGCCAGCAGTTACTCCCGGGTAAACTATGGCTACACCTTC. It yields the protein CASSYSRVNYGYTF.

This rearrangement joins TRBV7-2 to TRBJ1-3, with TRBD1 matching over 8 bases. CDR1 is SGHTA and CDR2 is FQGNSA in the germline V gene. Trimming cost V 6 bases and J 5 bases; bases outside gene matches: 12. The CDR3 is made up of 16 amino acids. The CDR3 DNA follows: TGTGCCAGCAGTTCCGGACAGGGTAGAACAAGAAACACCATATATTTT. It yields the protein CASSSGQGRTRNTIYF.

The chain has TRBV4-2 and TRBJ1-2; 10 positions agree with TRBD1. This CDR3 comprises 15 residues. The junction had 7 bases not matched to a gene; V was cut back by 3 bases and J by 6 bases. Germline CDR1 and CDR2: LGHNA and YNFKEQ. In DNA, the CDR3 is TGTGCCAGCAGCCAGGACGGGGGGACAGGGGATGGCTACACCTTC. Its translation: CASSQDGGTGDGYTF.

This clone appeared a few times. The V gene is TRBV7-2, the J gene TRBJ1-5; D is unresolved. This CDR3 spans 13 amino acids. Trimming shortened V by 5 bases and J by 4 bases, and 9 bases separated the two germline ends. In germline, CDR1 is SGHTA, CDR2 FQGNSA. The CDR3 coding sequence is TGTGCCAGCAGCAGCCTCATAAATCAGCCCCAGCATTTT. It specifies CASSSLINQPQHF.